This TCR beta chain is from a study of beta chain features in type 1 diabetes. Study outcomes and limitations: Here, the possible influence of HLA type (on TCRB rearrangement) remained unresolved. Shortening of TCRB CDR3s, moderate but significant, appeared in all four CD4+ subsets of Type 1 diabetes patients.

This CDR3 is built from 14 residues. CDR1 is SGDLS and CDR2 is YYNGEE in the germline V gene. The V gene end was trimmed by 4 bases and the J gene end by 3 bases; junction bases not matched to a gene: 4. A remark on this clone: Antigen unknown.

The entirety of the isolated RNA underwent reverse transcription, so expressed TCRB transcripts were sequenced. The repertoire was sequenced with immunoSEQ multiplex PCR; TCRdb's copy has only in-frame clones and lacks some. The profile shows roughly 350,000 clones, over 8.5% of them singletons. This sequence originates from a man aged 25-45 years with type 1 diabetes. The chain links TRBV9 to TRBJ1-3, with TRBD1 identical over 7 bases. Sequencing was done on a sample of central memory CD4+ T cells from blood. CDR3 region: CASSLRDSGNTIYF. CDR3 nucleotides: TGTGCCAGCAGCCTGAGGGACAGTGGAAACACCATATATTTT.